This T cell receptor beta chain was observed in a study of cytomegalovirus exposure and HLA in healthy donors. Primers for the PCR totalled 60 Vbeta and 13 Jbeta. Here immunoSEQ multiplex PCR was the method, and the copy in TCRdb shows in-frame clones only, minus some. The table shows around 64,000 clones, with 55% to 80% occurring only once. The table lists this clone with a count of one. Its matching antigen is unknown. Germline CDR1 and CDR2: MNHEY and SMNVEV (reference sequence). This CDR3 comprises 15 residues. V trimming: 5 bases; J trimming: 14 bases; junction bases outside the gene matches: 17. Findings and caveats of the study: Most TCR sequences were seen very rarely across donors, but some public TCRs occurred in many.

The V and J genes are TRBV27 and TRBJ2-2; TRBD2 matches 7 bases. This sequence was found in a woman in her forties or fifties in good health and CMV-seronegative. Source material: PBMCs. The CDR3 DNA follows: TGTGCCAGCAGTCCCCAGATAATGGTCCTAGCGGAACTGTTTTTT. Its translation is CASSPQIMVLAELFF.